This T cell receptor beta chain appears in the sequencing data of a study of T cell clones after liver transplantation. Only a few counts were recorded for this clone. Germline assignment: CDR1 MDHEN and CDR2 SYDVKM. The CDR3 contains 10 residues. The data were produced by immunoSEQ multiplex PCR, yet TCRdb's version contains in-frame clones alone and is incomplete. Of 85,000 to 110,000 clones in the sample, around 84% are singletons; the top ten hold approximately 3%. Sample: CD4+ T cells from blood, taken approximately 45 months after liver transplant. The chain uses TRBV28 and TRBJ1-2, with D perhaps TRBD1 (6 bases). This sequence was found in a human patient who received a liver transplant. A subset of T cells may come from the graft donor. In DNA, the CDR3 is TGTTCGGGGGGGCTCTATGGCTACACCTTC. This encodes CSGGLYGYTF.